This is a list of T cell receptor beta chains from one sample in a study of a mutant IDH1 vaccine in newly diagnosed glioma. The method was immunoSEQ multiplex PCR; TCRdb's version includes in-frame clones alone and lacks a portion of them. The sample contains tens of thousands of clones, roughly 80% of which appear only once. The sequencing here drew on PBMCs, taken from a glioma patient treated with radiotherapy, temozolomide or both. These receptors all stem from a woman in her thirties or forties with glioma. Both conserved end residues are part of each CDR3. Fields, in order: D gene, J gene, clone size, V gene, CDR3 length, CDR3 protein, CDR3 DNA. A D gene is named only where the DNA matches it firmly. Rows may omit the clone size; those that give it use once, few, many or a size class.

- TRBJ1-4 - TRBV30 18 CAWSGVYSPTGRDEKLFF TGTGCCTGGAGTGGAGTGTACAGCCCCACAGGGAGGGACGAAAAACTGTTTTTT
TRBD2 TRBJ2-3 - TRBV30 19 CAWSVYLAGNQIGSDTQYF TGTGCCTGGAGTGTGTATCTAGCGGGGAACCAGATTGGGTCAGATACGCAGTATTTT
- TRBJ2-1 - TRBV4-1 18 CASSHLLAAAGGLNEQFF TGCGCCAGCAGCCACCTACTCGCGGCGGCAGGGGGGCTCAATGAGCAGTTCTTC
TRBD2 TRBJ2-7 - TRBV10-1 14 CASSRGGLSYEQYF TGCGCCAGCAGTCGCGGGGGACTATCCTACGAGCAGTACTTC
- TRBJ2-5 - TRBV2 15 CASSDRSSYRRTQYF TGTGCCAGCAGTGATAGGTCTAGCTACCGTCGGACCCAGTACTTC
TRBD1 TRBJ1-6 few TRBV6-6 13 CASTSDRGTPLHF TGTGCCAGCACCTCGGACAGGGGAACACCCCTCCACTTT
- TRBJ2-2 - TRBV19 13 CASSNANTGELFF TGTGCCAGTTCTAACGCGAACACCGGGGAGCTGTTTTTT
- TRBJ1-1 once TRBV15 14 CATSRAETGAEAFF TGTGCCACCAGCAGAGCCGAAACGGGGGCTGAAGCTTTCTTT
- TRBJ1-5 - TRBV4-1 13 CASSQEGDQPQHF TGCGCCAGCAGCCAAGAGGGCGATCAGCCCCAGCATTTT
TRBD2 TRBJ2-7 - TRBV7-9 15 CASSLGGGGYYEQYF TGTGCCAGCAGCTTAGGCGGGGGGGGATACTACGAGCAGTACTTC
- TRBJ2-7 - TRBV7-9 13 CASSLGGAAEQYF TGTGCCAGCAGCTTGGGGGGGGCGGCCGAGCAGTACTTC
TRBD2 TRBJ2-5 - TRBV6-1 15 CASTGLAGDQETQYF TGTGCCAGCACGGGTTTAGCGGGGGACCAAGAGACCCAGTACTTC
- TRBJ2-7 - TRBV11-2 17 CASSLKTGDRGPYEQYF TGTGCCAGCAGCCTCAAAACAGGTGACCGAGGCCCCTACGAGCAGTACTTC
- TRBJ1-1 - TRBV6-6 12 CASSPGGTEAFF TGTGCCAGCAGTCCCGGAGGCACTGAAGCTTTCTTT
- TRBJ2-7 - TRBV5-1 13 CASSLAGVYEQYF TGCGCCAGCAGCTTGGCCGGAGTCTACGAGCAGTACTTC
- TRBJ1-3 - TRBV6-6 16 CASSGSSEPNPNTIYF TGTGCCAGCAGTGGAAGTAGCGAACCTAACCCGAACACCATATATTTT
- TRBJ1-5 - TRBV7-9 15 CASSHAGVQNQPQHF TGTGCCAGCAGCCACGCAGGGGTGCAGAATCAGCCCCAGCATTTT
- TRBJ1-2 - TRBV15 13 CATSPDANYGYTF TGTGCCACCAGCCCGGATGCTAACTATGGCTACACCTTC
- TRBJ1-2 - TRBV27 14 CASSLGRSNYGYTF TGTGCCAGCAGTTTGGGCAGGAGTAACTATGGCTACACCTTC
- TRBJ1-2 - TRBV19 13 CATLPGRTYGYTF TGTGCCACCCTCCCGGGACGTACTTATGGCTACACCTTC
- TRBJ2-2 - TRBV6-1 14 CASSARTGAGELFF TGTGCCAGCAGTGCTCGGACGGGGGCGGGGGAGCTGTTTTTT
TRBD1 TRBJ1-4 - TRBV5-1 14 CATRPRGVSEKLFF TGCGCCACCCGTCCCAGGGGGGTTAGTGAAAAACTGTTTTTT
- TRBJ1-5 - TRBV7-8 15 CASSLARGSNQPQHF TGTGCCAGCAGCTTAGCGCGGGGAAGCAATCAGCCCCAGCATTTT
- TRBJ1-1 - TRBV6-6 16 CASSYGQLALNTEAFF TGTGCCAGCAGTTACGGGCAGTTAGCTTTGAACACTGAAGCTTTCTTT
TRBD1 TRBJ1-5 - TRBV19 16 CASSTDNRGGNQPQHF TGTGCCAGTAGTACCGACAACAGGGGTGGCAATCAGCCCCAGCATTTT
- TRBJ2-2 - TRBV6-1 14 CASRRQTNTGELFF TGTGCCAGCAGGAGGCAAACGAACACCGGGGAGCTGTTTTTT
- TRBJ1-1 - TRBV4-1 15 CASSQEGGRSTEAFF TGCGCCAGCAGCCAAGAGGGGGGGCGGAGTACTGAAGCTTTCTTT
TRBD2 TRBJ2-7 - TRBV6-6 15 CASSYHPEGRAEQYF TGTGCCAGCAGTTATCACCCCGAAGGGAGGGCCGAGCAGTACTTC
TRBD2 TRBJ2-1 - TRBV7-2 15 CASSFLAGSYNEQFF TGTGCCAGCAGCTTCCTAGCGGGCTCCTACAATGAGCAGTTCTTC
TRBD1 TRBJ1-1 - TRBV30 15 CAWKPRTGGSTEAFF TGTGCCTGGAAACCTCGGACAGGGGGCTCCACTGAAGCTTTCTTT
- TRBJ1-2 - TRBV19 12 CASSPGTVGYTF TGTGCCAGTAGTCCCGGGACGGTAGGCTACACCTTC
TRBD1 TRBJ1-2 - TRBV4-3 16 CASSQWTGDRNYGYTF TGCGCCAGCAGCCAATGGACAGGGGATCGAAACTATGGCTACACCTTC
- TRBJ1-1 - TRBV9 17 CASSVVGGGSMNTEAFF TGTGCCAGCAGCGTAGTAGGAGGGGGTTCCATGAACACTGAAGCTTTCTTT
- TRBJ1-1 - TRBV4-1 15 CASSQERAGVTEAFF TGCGCCAGCAGCCAAGAACGGGCAGGGGTCACTGAAGCTTTCTTT
- TRBJ2-2 - TRBV6-5 11 CASSGTGELFF TGTGCCAGCTCAGGGACCGGGGAGCTGTTTTTT
TRBD1 TRBJ1-2 once TRBV14 13 CASSQVQGRGYTF TGTGCCAGCAGCCAAGTACAGGGGAGGGGCTACACCTTC
TRBD1 TRBJ2-7 - TRBV2 14 CASSGTGGSYEQYF TGTGCCAGCAGTGGCACAGGGGGTTCCTACGAGCAGTACTTC
TRBD1 TRBJ1-1 - TRBV7-2 16 CASSRPTGGKGTEAFF TGTGCCAGCAGCCGTCCAACAGGGGGCAAGGGCACTGAAGCTTTCTTT
TRBD1 TRBJ1-4 few TRBV6-6 15 CASRVDRGGREKLFF TGTGCCAGCAGGGTAGACAGGGGAGGTCGCGAAAAACTGTTTTTT
TRBD1 TRBJ2-5 once TRBV18 15 CASSPKLQGRETQYF TGTGCCAGCTCACCGAAGTTACAGGGGCGGGAGACCCAGTACTTC
- TRBJ1-4 - TRBV30 14 CAWSASRSGGVLFF TGTGCCTGGAGCGCCTCCCGGTCGGGGGGCGTTTTGTTTTTT
- TRBJ1-1 - TRBV9 13 CASSVAGNTEAFF TGTGCCAGCAGCGTCGCAGGGAACACTGAAGCTTTCTTT
TRBD1 TRBJ2-2 - TRBV5-6 16 CASSPGQGEFAGELFF TGTGCCAGCAGCCCCGGACAGGGTGAATTCGCCGGGGAGCTGTTTTTT
- TRBJ2-1 - TRBV5-1 13 CASSLTLANEQFF TGCGCCAGCAGCTTGACCCTGGCCAATGAGCAGTTCTTC
TRBD1 TRBJ1-2 - TRBV30 12 CAWETGGNGYTF TGTGCCTGGGAAACAGGGGGGAATGGCTACACCTTC
TRBD1 TRBJ1-6 - TRBV6-4 15 CASSQRQGNNSPLHF TGTGCCAGCAGCCAAAGACAGGGAAATAATTCACCCCTCCACTTT
- TRBJ2-6 once TRBV14 14 CASSANEGANVLTF TGTGCCAGCAGCGCGAACGAAGGGGCCAACGTCCTGACTTTC
- TRBJ1-4 - TRBV6-6 14 CASSPKGSNEKLFF TGTGCCAGCAGTCCCAAGGGGTCTAATGAAAAACTGTTTTTT
- TRBJ2-3 - TRBV5-4 15 CASSPTGAYTDTQYF TGTGCCAGCAGCCCTACCGGGGCTTACACAGATACGCAGTATTTT
- TRBJ2-5 - TRBV9 15 CASSAYRARQETQYF TGTGCCAGCAGCGCCTACAGGGCGCGTCAAGAGACCCAGTACTTC
- TRBJ2-3 - TRBV5-1 14 CASSFGPTRDTQYF TGCGCCAGCAGCTTTGGACCTACTAGGGATACGCAGTATTTT
- TRBJ1-5 - TRBV10-1 13 CASSPGVGQPQHF TGCGCCAGCAGTCCAGGGGTCGGTCAGCCCCAGCATTTT
- TRBJ1-1 few TRBV27 13 CASSYTGGTEAFF TGTGCCAGCAGTTATACGGGTGGCACTGAAGCTTTCTTT
- TRBJ2-2 once TRBV25-1 16 CASSVAGQFRTGELFF TGTGCCAGCAGTGTTGCGGGACAGTTTAGAACCGGGGAGCTGTTTTTT
TRBD2 TRBJ2-5 - TRBV5-6 17 CASSWATSGVGQETQYF TGTGCCAGCAGCTGGGCGACTAGCGGGGTGGGGCAAGAGACCCAGTACTTC